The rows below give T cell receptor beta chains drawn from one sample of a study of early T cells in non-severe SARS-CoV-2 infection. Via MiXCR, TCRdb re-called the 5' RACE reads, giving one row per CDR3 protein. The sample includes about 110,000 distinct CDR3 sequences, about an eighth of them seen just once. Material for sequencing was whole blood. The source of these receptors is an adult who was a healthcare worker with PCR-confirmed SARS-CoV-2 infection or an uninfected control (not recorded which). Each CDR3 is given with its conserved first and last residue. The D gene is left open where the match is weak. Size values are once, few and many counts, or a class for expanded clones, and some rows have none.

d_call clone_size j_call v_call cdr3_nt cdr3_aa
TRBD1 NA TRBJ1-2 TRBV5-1 TGCGCCAGCAGCCCTGACAGGGATCCCTATGGCTACACCTTC CASSPDRDPYGYTF
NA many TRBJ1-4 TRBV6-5 TGTGCCAGCAGTTACTCGCAGGGAATAAGTGAAAAACTGTTTTTT CASSYSQGISEKLFF
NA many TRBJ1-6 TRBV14 TGTGCCAGCAGCCAAGTGGGCCCCCTCCACTTT CASSQVGPLHF
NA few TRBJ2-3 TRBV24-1 TGTGCCACCAGTGATCCTGGGATTTATACGCAGTATTTT CATSDPGIYTQYF
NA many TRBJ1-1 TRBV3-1 TGTGCCAGCAGCCACACGGGGGAAGGGAAAGCTTTCTTT CASSHTGEGKAFF
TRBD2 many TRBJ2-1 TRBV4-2 TGTGCCAGCAGCCAAGAAGAGACTAGCGGCTACAATGAGCAGTTCTTC CASSQEETSGYNEQFF
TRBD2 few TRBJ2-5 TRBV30 TGTGCCTCGGGACTAGTTGCGGAGACCCAGTACTTC CASGLVAETQYF
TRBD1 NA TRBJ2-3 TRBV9 TGTGCCAGCAGCGTAGCGGGTAGGGGGCTGGGCACAGATACGCAGTATTTT CASSVAGRGLGTDTQYF
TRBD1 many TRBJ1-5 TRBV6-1 TGTGCCAGCAGTGACCACAGGGGGCCTAGCAATCAGCCCCAGCATTTT CASSDHRGPSNQPQHF
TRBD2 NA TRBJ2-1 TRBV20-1 TGCAGTGCTCGGACTAGCGGGGCCTACAATGAGCAGTTCTTC CSARTSGAYNEQFF
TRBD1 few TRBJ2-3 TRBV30 TGTGCCGGGGAACAGGGGAGCACAGATACGCAGTATTTT CAGEQGSTDTQYF
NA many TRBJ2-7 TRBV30 TGTGCCTGCTCCGGGGATGAGGGAAACTACGAGCAGTACTTC CACSGDEGNYEQYF
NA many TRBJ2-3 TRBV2 TGTGCCAGCAGTCTGGGGCGAGACTTCACAGATACGCAGTATTTT CASSLGRDFTDTQYF
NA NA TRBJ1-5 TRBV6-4 TGTGCCAGCAGTGACGAAGGAGGTCAGCCCCAGCATTTT CASSDEGGQPQHF
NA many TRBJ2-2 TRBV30 TGTGCCTGGGACACCACCGGGACACCCAGCACCGGGGAGCTGTTTTTT CAWDTTGTPSTGELFF
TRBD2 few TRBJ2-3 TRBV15 TGTGCCACCAGCAGGGGGGGGAGGGGTACGCAGTATTTT CATSRGGRGTQYF
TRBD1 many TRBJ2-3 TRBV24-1 TGTGCCACCAGTGACGGACAGGGGGTCACAGATACGCAGTATTTT CATSDGQGVTDTQYF
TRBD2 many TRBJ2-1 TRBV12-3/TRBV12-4 TGTGCCAGCAGTTTCCCGCGGCTAGCGGGTAAGCTCACTGCGCCGGGGGAGCAGTTCTTC CASSFPRLAGKLTAPGEQFF
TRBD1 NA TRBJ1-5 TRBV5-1 TGCGCCAGCAGCTTGGAGGGGACAGGGAATCAGCCCCAGCATTTT CASSLEGTGNQPQHF
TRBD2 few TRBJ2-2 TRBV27 TGTGCCAGCAGCCCCGGGACTAGCGGTTTCACCGGGGAGCTGTTTTTT CASSPGTSGFTGELFF
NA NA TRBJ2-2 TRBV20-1 TGCAGTGCTAGACTGAATTCCGGCACCGGGGAGCTGTTTTTT CSARLNSGTGELFF
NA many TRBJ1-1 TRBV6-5 TGTGCCAGCAGTTACTCGAGATGGGGGACTGAAGCTTTCTTT CASSYSRWGTEAFF
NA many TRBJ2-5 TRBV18 TGTGCCAGCAGCCCGGAGGAGACCCAGTACTTC CASSPEETQYF
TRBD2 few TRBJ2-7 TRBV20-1 TGCAGTGCTAGCGGCGGGAGGGGGGAGCAGTACTTC CSASGGRGEQYF
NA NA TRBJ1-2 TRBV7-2 TGTGCCAGCAGCCCAGCGGGGGGGGGAGGCTATGGCTACACCTTC CASSPAGGGGYGYTF
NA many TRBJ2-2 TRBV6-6 TGTGCCAGCAGTTACGGCAGCACCGGGGAGCTGTTTTTT CASSYGSTGELFF
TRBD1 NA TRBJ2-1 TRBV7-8 TGTGCCAGCAACCGGGACAGGGTCTACAATGAGCAGTTCTTC CASNRDRVYNEQFF
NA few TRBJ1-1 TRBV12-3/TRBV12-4 TGTGCCAGCAGTTCCAACAAAGCTGAAGCTTTCTTT CASSSNKAEAFF
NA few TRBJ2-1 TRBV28 TGTGCCAGCAGTTCCTGGGGGGGCCACAATGAGCAGTTCTTC CASSSWGGHNEQFF
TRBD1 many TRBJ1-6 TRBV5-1 TGCGCCAGCAGCGTTTCGAGGGGGCCGGATAATTCACCCCTCCACTTT CASSVSRGPDNSPLHF
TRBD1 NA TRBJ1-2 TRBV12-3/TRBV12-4 TGTGCCAGCAGCCATCGGGACAGCCGTGGCTACACCTTC CASSHRDSRGYTF